The clone carrying this T cell receptor (beta chain) was detected a few times. What it recognizes is unknown. CDR1 and CDR2 (germline): MNHNS, SASEGT. The CDR3 totals 13 residues. The V and J ends lost 6 bases and 9 bases respectively, with 15 bases between them. The sample belongs to a study of T cell repertoires in cytomegalovirus infection. Study-wide background: CMV epitopes that were recently identified and HLA-C-restricted were used alongside well-studied HLA-B-restricted ones. Public signatures in TCR beta pointed to CMV infection and matching HLA type.

General study points: The ex vivo response was dominated by HLA-C-restricted CMV-specific TCR beta clonotypes.

TCRdb ran MiXCR on the reads and lists one entry per CDR3 protein. The table includes approximately 730,000 distinct CDR3 sequences, roughly 33% detected once. The receptor was derived from a human donor in good health (CMV status not recorded). Some clones in this sample may be carry-over from other donors' samples. Here the sequenced sample was cultured PBMCs, taken from culture after CMV antigen stimulation. The chain employs TRBV6-1 and TRBJ2-1; D may be TRBD2 (5 bases). Here the CDR3 DNA reads TGTGCCAGCAGCTCCACTTCTAGCAGTGAGCAGTTCTTC. Protein product: CASSSTSSSEQFF.